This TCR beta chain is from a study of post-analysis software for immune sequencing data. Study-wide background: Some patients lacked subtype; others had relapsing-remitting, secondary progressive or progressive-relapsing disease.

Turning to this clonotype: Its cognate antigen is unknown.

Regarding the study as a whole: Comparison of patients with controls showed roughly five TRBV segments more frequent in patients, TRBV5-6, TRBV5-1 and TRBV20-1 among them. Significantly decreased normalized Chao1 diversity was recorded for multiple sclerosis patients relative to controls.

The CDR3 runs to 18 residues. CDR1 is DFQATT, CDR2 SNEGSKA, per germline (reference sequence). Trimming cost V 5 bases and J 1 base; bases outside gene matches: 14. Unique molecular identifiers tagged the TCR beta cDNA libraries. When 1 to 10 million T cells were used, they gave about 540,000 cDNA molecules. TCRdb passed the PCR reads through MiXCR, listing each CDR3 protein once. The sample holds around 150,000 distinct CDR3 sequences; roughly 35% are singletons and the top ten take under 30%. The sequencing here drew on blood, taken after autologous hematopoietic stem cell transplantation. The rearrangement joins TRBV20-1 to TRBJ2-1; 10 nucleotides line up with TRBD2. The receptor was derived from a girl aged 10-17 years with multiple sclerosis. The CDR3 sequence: CSALPSSGGTLSYNEQFF. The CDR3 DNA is TGCAGTGCTCTTCCTTCTAGCGGGGGAACCCTATCCTACAATGAGCAGTTCTTC.